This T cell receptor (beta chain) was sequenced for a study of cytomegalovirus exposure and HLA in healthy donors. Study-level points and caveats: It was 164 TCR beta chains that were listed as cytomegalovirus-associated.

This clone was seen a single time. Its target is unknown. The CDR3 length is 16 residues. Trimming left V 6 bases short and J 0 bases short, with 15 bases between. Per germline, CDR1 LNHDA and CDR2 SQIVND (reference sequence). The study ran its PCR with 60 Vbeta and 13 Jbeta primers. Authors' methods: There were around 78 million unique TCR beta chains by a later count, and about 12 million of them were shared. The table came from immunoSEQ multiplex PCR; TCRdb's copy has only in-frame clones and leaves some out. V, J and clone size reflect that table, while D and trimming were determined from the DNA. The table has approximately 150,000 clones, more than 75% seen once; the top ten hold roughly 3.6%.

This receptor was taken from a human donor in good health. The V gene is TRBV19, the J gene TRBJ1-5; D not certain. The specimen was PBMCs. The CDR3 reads CASSKIRVISNQPQHF. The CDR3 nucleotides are TGTGCCAGTAGCAAGATTCGGGTTATTAGCAATCAGCCCCAGCATTTT.